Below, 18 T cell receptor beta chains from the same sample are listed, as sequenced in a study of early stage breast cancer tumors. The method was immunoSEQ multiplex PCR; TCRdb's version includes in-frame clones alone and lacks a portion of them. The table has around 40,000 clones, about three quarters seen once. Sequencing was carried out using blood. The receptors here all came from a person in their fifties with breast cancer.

CDR3 residues: CASSDGGISQETQYF. As DNA, the CDR3 is TGTGCCAGCAGCGACGGAGGCATATCCCAAGAGACCCAGTACTTC. The chain links TRBV5-4 to TRBJ2-5, with a weak D call TRBD2 (5 bases). This CDR3 has 15 amino acids. The germline V and J ends were trimmed by 4 bases and 1 base, with 14 bases remaining between them. Germline CDR1 is SGHNT and CDR2 is YYREEE (reference sequence). The whole variable domain, remainder taken from reference TRBV5-4 and TRBJ2-5, is ETGVTQSPTHLIKTRGQQVTLRCSSQSGHNTVSWYQQALGQGPQFIFQYYREEENGRGNFPPRFSGLQFPNYSSELNVNALELDDSALYLCASSDGGISQETQYFGPGTRLLVL.

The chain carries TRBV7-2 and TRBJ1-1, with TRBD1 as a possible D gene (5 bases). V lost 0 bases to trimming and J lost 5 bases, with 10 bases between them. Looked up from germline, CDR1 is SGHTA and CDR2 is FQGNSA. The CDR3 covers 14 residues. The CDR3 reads CASSLAGVRTEAFF. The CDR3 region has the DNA TGTGCCAGCAGCTTAGCAGGGGTCCGGACTGAAGCTTTCTTT.

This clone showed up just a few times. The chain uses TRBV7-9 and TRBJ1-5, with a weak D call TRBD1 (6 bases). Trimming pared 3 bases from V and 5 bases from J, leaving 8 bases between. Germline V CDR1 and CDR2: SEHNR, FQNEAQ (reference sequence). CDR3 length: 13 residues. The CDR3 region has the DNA TGTGCCAGCAGCTTCACAGGGTATCAGCCCCAGCATTTT. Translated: CASSFTGYQPQHF.

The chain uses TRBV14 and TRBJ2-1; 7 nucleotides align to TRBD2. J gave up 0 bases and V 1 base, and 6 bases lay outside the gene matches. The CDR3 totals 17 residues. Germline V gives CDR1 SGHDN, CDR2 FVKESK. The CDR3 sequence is CASSQGGGAVSYNEQFF. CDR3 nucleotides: TGTGCCAGCAGCCAAGGGGGGGGAGCGGTCTCCTACAATGAGCAGTTCTTC.

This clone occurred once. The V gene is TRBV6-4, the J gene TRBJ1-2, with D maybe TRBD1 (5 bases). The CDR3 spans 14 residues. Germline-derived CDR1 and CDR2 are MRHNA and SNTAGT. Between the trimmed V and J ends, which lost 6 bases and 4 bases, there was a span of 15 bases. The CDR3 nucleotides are TGTGCCAGCAGCGAGGAGGGGTATGGCTATGGCTACACCTTC. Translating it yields CASSEEGYGYGYTF.

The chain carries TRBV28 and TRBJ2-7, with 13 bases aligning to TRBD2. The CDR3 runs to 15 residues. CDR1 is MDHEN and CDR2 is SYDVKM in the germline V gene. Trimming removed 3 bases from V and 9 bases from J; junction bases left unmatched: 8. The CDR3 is CASSFTRTSGSVQYF. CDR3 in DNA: TGTGCCAGCAGTTTTACCCGGACTAGCGGGAGTGTGCAGTACTTC.

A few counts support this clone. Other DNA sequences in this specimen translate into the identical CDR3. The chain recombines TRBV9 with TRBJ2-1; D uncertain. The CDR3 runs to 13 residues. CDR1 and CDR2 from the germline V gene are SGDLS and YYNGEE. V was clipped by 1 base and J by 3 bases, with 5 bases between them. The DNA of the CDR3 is TGTGCCAGCAGCGTATCCGGCTACAATGAGCAGTTCTTC. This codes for CASSVSGYNEQFF.

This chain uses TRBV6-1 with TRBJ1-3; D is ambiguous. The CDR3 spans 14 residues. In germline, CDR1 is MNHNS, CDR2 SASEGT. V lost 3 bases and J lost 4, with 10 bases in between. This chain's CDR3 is CASSDSGRGNTIYF. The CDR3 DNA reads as TGTGCCAGCAGTGATTCGGGTCGAGGAAACACCATATATTTT.

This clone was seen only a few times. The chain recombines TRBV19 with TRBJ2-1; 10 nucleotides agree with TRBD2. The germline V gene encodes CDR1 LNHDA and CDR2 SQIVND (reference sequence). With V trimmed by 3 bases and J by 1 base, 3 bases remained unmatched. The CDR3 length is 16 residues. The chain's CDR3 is CASSMGLAYSYNEQFF. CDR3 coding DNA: TGTGCCAGTAGTATGGGACTAGCGTATTCCTACAATGAGCAGTTCTTC. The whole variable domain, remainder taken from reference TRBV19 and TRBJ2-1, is DGGITQSPKYLFRKEGQNVTLSCEQNLNHDAMYWYRQDPGQGLRLIYYSQIVNDFQKGDIAEGYSVSREKKESFPLTVTSAQKNPTAFYLCASSMGLAYSYNEQFFGPGTRLTVL.

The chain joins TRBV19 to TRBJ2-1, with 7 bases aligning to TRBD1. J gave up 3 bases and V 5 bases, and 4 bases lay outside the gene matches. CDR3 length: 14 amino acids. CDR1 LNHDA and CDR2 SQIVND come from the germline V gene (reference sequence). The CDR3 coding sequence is TGTGCCAGTAGTGTAGGGACAGTCTACAATGAGCAGTTCTTC. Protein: CASSVGTVYNEQFF.

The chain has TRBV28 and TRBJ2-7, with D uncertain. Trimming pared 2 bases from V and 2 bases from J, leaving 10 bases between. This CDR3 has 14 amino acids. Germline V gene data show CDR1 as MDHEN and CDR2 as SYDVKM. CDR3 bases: TGTGCCAGCAGTTTACCCATGAGAACCTACGAGCAGTACTTC. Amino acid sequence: CASSLPMRTYEQYF.

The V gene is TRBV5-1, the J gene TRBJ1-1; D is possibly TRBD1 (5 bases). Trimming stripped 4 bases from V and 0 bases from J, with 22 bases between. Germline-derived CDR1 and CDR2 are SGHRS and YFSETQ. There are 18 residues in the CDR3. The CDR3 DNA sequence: TGCGCCAGCAGCCCTCTAGGAGCAGGGATAGGTTTGAACACTGAAGCTTTCTTT. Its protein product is CASSPLGAGIGLNTEAFF.

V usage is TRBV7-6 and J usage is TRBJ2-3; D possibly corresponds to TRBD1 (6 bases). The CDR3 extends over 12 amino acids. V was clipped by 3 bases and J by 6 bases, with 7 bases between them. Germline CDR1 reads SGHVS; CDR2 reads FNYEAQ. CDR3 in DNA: TGTGCCAGCAGCTTGACAGGTGATACGCAGTATTTT. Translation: CASSLTGDTQYF.

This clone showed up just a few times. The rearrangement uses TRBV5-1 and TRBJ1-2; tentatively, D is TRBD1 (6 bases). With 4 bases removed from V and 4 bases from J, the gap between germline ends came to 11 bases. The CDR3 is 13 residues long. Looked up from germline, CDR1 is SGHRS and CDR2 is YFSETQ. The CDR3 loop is CASSEGEGYGYTF. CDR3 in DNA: TGCGCCAGCAGCGAGGGGGAGGGCTATGGCTACACCTTC.

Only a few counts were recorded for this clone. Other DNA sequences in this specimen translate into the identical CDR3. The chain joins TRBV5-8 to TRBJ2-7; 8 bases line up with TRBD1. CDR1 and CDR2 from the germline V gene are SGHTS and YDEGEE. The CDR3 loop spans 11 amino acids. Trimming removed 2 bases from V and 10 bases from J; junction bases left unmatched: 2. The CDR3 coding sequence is TGTGCCAGCAGCTTAGGACAGGGCCAGTACGTC. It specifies CASSLGQGQYV.

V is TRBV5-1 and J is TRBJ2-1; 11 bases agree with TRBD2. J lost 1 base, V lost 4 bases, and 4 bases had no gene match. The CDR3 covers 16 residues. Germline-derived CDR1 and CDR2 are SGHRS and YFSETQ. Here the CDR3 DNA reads TGCGCCAGCAGCCGGACTAGCGGGCGTTCCTACAATGAGCAGTTCTTC. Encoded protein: CASSRTSGRSYNEQFF.

CDR3 region: CASSVGLAGAGELFF. In nucleotides, the CDR3 is TGTGCCAGCAGTGTGGGACTAGCGGGGGCCGGGGAGCTGTTTTTT. V gene TRBV2 combines with J gene TRBJ2-2; TRBD2 aligns across 14 bases. Germline V gene lookup returns CDR1 SNHLY and CDR2 FYNNEI. The CDR3 sequence is 15 residues long. J lost 6 bases, V lost 4 bases, and 1 base had no gene match.

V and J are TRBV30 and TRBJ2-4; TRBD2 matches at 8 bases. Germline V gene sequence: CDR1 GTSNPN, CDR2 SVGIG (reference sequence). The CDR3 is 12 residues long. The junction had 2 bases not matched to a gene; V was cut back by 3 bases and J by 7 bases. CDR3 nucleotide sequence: TGTGCCTGGAGGGCTAGCGGGAACATTCAGTACTTC. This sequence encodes CAWRASGNIQYF.